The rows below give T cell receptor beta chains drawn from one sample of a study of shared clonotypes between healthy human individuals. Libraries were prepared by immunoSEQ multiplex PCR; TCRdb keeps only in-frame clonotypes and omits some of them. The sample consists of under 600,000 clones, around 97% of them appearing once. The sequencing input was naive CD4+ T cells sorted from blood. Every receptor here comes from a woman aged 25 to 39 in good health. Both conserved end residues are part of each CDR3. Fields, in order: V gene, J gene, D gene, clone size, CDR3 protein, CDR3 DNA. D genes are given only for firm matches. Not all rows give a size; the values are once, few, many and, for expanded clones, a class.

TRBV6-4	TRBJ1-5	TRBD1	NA	CASSADRDQPQHF	TGTGCCAGCAGTGCCGACAGGGATCAGCCCCAGCATTTT
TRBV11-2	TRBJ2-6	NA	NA	CASSLGSGVFPGANVLTF	TGTGCCAGCAGCTTAGGTTCAGGGGTCTTCCCTGGGGCCAACGTCCTGACTTTC
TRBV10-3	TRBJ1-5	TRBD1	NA	CATSWGTGNNQPQHF	TGTGCCACCTCCTGGGGGACAGGGAATAATCAGCCCCAGCATTTT
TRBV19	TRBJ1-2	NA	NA	CASSIRNAGRENYGYTF	TGTGCCAGTAGTATTCGGAATGCGGGGAGGGAGAACTATGGCTACACCTTC
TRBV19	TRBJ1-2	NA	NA	CASSINSRKYTF	TGTGCCAGTAGTATAAACAGCCGTAAATACACCTTC
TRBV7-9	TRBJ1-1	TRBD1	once	CASSFRDRGTEAFF	TGTGCCAGCAGCTTTCGGGACAGGGGGACTGAAGCTTTCTTT
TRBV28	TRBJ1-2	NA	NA	CASSAPVPLGYTF	TGTGCCAGCAGCGCACCCGTACCCCTAGGCTACACCTTC
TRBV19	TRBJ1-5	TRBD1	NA	CASQDRAWGQPQHF	TGTGCCAGTCAGGACAGGGCCTGGGGGCAGCCCCAGCATTTT
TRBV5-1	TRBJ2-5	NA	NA	CASSRGPEGYQETQYF	TGCGCCAGCAGCCGGGGACCAGAGGGGTACCAAGAGACCCAGTACTTC
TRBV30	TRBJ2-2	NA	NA	CAWSVRGTGELFF	TGTGCCTGGAGTGTTCGCGGCACCGGGGAGCTGTTTTTT
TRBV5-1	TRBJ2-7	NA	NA	CASSLTGPTGEQYF	TGCGCCAGCAGCTTGACGGGGCCCACGGGGGAGCAGTACTTC
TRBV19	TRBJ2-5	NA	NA	CASANREETQYF	TGTGCCAGCGCTAACAGGGAGGAGACCCAGTACTTC
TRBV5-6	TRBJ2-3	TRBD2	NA	CASRRRTSGRVDTQYF	TGTGCCAGCAGACGGCGGACTAGCGGTCGAGTAGATACGCAGTATTTT
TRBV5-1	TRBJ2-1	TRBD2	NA	CASRSTSGLPYEQFF	TGCGCCAGCAGATCGACTAGCGGTCTTCCCTATGAGCAGTTCTTC
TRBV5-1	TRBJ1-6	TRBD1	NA	CASSPGQGNSPLHF	TGCGCCAGCAGCCCGGGACAGGGGAATTCACCCCTCCACTTT
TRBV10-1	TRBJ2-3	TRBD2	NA	CASSEGTSGSLGIVGDTQYF	TGCGCCAGCAGTGAGGGAACTAGCGGGAGCCTCGGAATTGTTGGAGATACGCAGTATTTT
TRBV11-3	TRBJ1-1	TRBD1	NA	CASSLGQGMNTEAFF	TGTGCCAGCAGCTTAGGACAGGGGATGAACACTGAAGCTTTCTTT
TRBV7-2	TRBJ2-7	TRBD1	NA	CASSLAQDRASQYF	TGTGCCAGCAGCTTAGCGCAGGACAGGGCGTCGCAGTACTTC
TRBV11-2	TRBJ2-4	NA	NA	CASSFRGIGLKNIQYF	TGTGCCAGCAGCTTTCGAGGAATCGGCCTAAAAAACATTCAGTACTTC
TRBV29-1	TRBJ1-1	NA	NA	CSVDRSGLMNTEAFF	TGCAGCGTTGACAGGTCAGGGCTCATGAACACTGAAGCTTTCTTT
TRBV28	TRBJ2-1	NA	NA	CASGTHSSYNEQFF	TGTGCCAGCGGGACTCACAGCTCCTACAATGAGCAGTTCTTC
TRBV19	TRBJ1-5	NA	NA	CASSPTQNQPQHF	TGTGCCAGTAGTCCGACTCAGAATCAGCCCCAGCATTTT